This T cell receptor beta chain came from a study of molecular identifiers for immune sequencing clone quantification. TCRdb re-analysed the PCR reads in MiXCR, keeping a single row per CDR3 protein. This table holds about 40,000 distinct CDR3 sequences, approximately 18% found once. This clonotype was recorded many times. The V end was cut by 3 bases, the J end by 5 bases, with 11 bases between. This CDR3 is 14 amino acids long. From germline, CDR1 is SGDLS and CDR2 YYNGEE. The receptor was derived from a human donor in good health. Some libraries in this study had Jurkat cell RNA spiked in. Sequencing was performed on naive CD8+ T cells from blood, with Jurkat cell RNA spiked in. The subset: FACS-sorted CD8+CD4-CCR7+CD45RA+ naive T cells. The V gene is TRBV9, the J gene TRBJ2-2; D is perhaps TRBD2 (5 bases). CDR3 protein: CASSDPLETGELFF. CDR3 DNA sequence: TGTGCCAGCAGCGACCCACTAGAAACCGGGGAGCTGTTTTTT.